This entry features one T cell receptor beta chain sequence. TCRdb redid the calling of the 5' RACE reads with MiXCR, one entry per CDR3 protein. The table records tens of thousands of distinct CDR3 sequences, roughly 24% of them present only once. Material for sequencing was memory CD4+ T cells sorted from blood. Indicated subset: memory CD4+ T cells, CD4+CD45RO+CD25-. This sequence was found in a female donor with breast cancer.

The CDR3 region has the DNA TGTGCCAGCAGCATGGAACCGGGACAGGGAGCCTACGAGCAGTACTTC. This translates into CASSMEPGQGAYEQYF. The chain is built from TRBV5-5 and TRBJ2-7, with TRBD1 matching over 9 bases. The CDR3 runs to 16 residues. Per the germline V gene, CDR1 is SGHKS and CDR2 is YYEKEE (reference sequence). V lost 4 bases and J lost 2; bases outside the gene matches: 10.